The table lists the clone carrying this T cell receptor (beta chain) with a few counts. The authors ran a second PCR of roughly 6 to 12 cycles using a sample-barcoded 5' primer and a J-beta primer mix. In TCRdb, the 5' RACE reads were re-called with MiXCR into one record per CDR3 protein. The sample has about 1.4 million distinct CDR3 sequences; roughly 59% are singletons. This sample is part of a study of blood T cells in healthy people across ages. The sequenced sample consisted of blood. This TCR was sampled from a man aged 18 to 30 in good health.

In DNA, the CDR3 is TGTGCCAGCAGCGCGGACAGATTCCTATCTGGGGCCAACGTCCTGACTTTC. Translating gives CASSADRFLSGANVLTF. The rearrangement uses TRBV13 and TRBJ2-6; tentatively, D is TRBD1 (6 bases). V was trimmed by 5 bases and J by 1 base, leaving 15 bases between them. The CDR3 consists of 17 residues. The germline gives CDR1 PRHDT, CDR2 FYEKMQ (reference sequence). Based on the CDR3 plus reference TRBV13 and TRBJ2-6, the full variable domain is AAGVIQSPRHLIKEKRETATLKCYPIPRHDTVYWYQQGPGQDPQFLISFYEKMQSDKGSIPDRFSAQQFSDYHSELNMSSLELGDSALYFCASSADRFLSGANVLTFGAGSRLTVL.